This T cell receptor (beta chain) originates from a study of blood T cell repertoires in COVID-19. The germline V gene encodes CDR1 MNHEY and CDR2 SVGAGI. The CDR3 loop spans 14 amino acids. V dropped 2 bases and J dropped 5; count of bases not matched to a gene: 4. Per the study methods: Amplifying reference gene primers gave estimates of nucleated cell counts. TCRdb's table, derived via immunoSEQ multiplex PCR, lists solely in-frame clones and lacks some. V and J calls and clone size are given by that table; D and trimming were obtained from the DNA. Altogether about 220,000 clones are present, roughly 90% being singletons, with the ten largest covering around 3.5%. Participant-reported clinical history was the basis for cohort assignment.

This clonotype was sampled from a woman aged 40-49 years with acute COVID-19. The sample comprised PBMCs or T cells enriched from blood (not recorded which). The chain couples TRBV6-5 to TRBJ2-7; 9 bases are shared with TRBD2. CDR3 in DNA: TGTGCCAGCAGTTACGCGGGGGGGCCCAACGAGCAGTACTTC. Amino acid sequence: CASSYAGGPNEQYF.